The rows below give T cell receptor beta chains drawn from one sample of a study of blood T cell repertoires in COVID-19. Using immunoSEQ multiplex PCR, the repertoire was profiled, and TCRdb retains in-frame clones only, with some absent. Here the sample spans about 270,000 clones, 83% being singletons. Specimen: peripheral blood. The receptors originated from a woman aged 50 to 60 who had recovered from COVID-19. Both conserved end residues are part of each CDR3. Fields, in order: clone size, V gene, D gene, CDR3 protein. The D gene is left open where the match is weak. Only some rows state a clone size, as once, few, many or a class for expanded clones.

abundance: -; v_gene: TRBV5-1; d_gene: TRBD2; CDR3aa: CASSKGLAGGIDTGELFF
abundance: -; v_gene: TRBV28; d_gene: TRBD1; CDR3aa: CASSLPHFGQGGGYTF
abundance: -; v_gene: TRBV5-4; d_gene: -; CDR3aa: CASSSAGRRRNTEAFF
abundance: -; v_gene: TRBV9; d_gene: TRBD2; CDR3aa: CASSTWTSALADTQYF
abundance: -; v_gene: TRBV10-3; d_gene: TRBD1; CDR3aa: CATNRDREEVGYTF
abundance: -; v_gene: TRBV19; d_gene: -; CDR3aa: CASSNTGLGQPQHF
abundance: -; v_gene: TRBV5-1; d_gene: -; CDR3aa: CASRSQNTEAFF
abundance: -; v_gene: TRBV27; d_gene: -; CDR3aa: CASSPTEQTYNSPLHF
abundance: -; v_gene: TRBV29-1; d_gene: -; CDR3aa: CSVGTSPTGELFF
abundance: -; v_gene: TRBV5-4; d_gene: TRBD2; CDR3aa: CASSLGASGGGNEQFF
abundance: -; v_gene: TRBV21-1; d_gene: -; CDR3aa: CASSKEAVRQPQHF
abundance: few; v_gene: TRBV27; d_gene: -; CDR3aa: CASSSGVFYEQYF
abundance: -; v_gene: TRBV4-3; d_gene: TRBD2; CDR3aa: CASSQDPAGGFDTQYF
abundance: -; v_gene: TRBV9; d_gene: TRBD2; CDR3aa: CASSETFRSGGAENEQFF
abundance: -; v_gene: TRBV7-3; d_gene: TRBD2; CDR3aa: CASSSSGGTQYF
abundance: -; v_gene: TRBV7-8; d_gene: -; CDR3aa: CASSPSGGTANTGELFF
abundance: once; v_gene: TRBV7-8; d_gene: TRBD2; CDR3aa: CASSPQRGGPDTQYF
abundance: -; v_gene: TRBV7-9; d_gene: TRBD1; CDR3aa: CASSQGTGNSNQPQHF
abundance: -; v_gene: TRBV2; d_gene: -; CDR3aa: CASSPDEKLFF
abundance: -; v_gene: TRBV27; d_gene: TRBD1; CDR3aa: CASGRRTGSIDEQYF
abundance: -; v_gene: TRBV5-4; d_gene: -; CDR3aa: CASSGDSSSYNSPLHF
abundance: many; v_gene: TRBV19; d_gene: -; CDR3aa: CASSISYDSPNSPLHF
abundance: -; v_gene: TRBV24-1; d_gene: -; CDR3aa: CATNTDMRLRGTQYF
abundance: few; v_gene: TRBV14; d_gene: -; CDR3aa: CASSQVSFETQYF
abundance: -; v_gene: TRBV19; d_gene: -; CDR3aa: CVPPWNTEAFF
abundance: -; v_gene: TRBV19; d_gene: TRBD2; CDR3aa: CASKGTSGSYEQYF
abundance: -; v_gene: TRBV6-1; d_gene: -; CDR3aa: CASSEDPGTTHSPLHF
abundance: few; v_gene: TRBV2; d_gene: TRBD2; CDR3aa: CASSSLGAGATGELFF
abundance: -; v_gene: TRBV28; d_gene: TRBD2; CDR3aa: CASILAGTDTQYF
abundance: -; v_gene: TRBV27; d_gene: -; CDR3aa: CASSLGGPGNQPQHF
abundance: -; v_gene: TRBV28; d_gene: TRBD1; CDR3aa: CASSLPDRAPRRNTEAFF
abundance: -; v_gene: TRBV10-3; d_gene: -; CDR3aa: CAIGPQGDTQYF
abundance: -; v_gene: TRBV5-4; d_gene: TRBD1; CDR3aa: CASSPRTGPNYGYTF
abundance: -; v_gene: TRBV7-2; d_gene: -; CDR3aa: CASSTQQGNTGELFF
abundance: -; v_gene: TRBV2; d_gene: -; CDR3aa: CASSEEASLLQETQYF
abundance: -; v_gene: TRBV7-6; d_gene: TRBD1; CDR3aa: CASSSGQGVRDTQYF
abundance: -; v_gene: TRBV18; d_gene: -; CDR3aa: CASSPPYSRNTIYF
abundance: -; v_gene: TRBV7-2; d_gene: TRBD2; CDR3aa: CASSLATSGGSSYNEQFF
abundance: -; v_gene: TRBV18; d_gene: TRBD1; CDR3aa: CASSWDRDSYEQYF
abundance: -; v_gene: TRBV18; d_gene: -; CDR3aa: CASSPNSGTEAFF
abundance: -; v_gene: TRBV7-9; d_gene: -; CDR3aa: CASSLASRGGEKLFF
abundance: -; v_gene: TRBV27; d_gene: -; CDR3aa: CASSLVSRGGYGYTF
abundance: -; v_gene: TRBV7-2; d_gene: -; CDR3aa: CASSHGGIPGTPLRPQHF
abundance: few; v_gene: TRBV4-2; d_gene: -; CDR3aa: CASSPVTGELFF
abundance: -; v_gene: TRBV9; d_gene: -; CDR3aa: CASSVYFTDTQYF
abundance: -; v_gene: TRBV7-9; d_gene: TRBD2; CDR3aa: CASSSGGGVRADTQYF
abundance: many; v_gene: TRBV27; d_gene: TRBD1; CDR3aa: CASSTIAGGTGHSF
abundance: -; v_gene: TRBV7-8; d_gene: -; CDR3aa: CASSPDRGGAGQETQYF
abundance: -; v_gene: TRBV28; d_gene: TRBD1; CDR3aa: CASSRTGTGFGYTF
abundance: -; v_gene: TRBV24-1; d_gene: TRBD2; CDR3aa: CATSDSTLAGGPWGAQYF
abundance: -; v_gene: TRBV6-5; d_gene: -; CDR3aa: CASSYGQGRTGNTIYF
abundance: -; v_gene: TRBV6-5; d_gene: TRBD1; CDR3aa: CASSYSRTGDYGYTF